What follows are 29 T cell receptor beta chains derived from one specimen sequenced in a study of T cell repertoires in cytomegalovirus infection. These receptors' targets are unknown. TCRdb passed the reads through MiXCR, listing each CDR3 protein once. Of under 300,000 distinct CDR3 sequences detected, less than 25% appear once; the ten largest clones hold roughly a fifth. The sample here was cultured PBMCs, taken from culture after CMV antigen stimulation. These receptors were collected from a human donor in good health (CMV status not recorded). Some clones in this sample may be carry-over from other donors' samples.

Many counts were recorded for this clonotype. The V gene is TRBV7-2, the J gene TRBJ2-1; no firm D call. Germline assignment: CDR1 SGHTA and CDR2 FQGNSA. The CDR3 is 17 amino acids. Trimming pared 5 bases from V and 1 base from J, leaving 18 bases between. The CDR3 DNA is TGTGCCAGCAGCACCCGAATAGGGTTAAGTTCCTACAATGAGCAGTTCTTC. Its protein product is CASSTRIGLSSYNEQFF.

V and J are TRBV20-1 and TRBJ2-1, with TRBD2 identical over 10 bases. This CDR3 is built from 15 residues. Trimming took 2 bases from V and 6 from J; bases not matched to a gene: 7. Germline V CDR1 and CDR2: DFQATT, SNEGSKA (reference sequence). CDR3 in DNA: TGCAGTGCTAGACGGCCTAGCGGGAGAGGCAATGAGCAGTTCTTC. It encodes CSARRPSGRGNEQFF.

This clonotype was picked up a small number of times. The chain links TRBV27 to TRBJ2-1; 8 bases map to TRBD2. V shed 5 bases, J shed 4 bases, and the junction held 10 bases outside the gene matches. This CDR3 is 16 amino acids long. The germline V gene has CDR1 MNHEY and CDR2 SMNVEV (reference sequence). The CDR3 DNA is TGTGCCAGCAGTGTCCCTCTAGCGGGCCGGTACAATGAGCAGTTCTTC. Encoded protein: CASSVPLAGRYNEQFF.

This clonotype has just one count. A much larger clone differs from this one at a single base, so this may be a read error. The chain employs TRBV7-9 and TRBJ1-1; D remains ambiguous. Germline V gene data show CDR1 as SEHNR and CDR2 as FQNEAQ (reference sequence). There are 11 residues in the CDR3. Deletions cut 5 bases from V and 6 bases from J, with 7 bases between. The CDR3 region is CASSASAEAFF. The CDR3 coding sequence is TGTGCCAGCAGCGCGTCCGCTGAAGCTTTCTTT. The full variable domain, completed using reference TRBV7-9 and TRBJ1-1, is DTGVSQNPRHKITKRGQNVTFRCDPISEHNRLYWYRQTLGQGPEFLTYFQNEAQLEKSRLLSDRFSAERPKGSFSTLEIQRTEQGDSAMYLCASSASAEAFFGQGTRLTVV.

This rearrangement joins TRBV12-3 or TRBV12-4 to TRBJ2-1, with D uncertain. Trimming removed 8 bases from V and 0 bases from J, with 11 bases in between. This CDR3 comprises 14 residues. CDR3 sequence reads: CASLKTDSYNEQFF. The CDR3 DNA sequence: TGTGCCAGCCTCAAGACCGACTCCTACAATGAGCAGTTCTTC.

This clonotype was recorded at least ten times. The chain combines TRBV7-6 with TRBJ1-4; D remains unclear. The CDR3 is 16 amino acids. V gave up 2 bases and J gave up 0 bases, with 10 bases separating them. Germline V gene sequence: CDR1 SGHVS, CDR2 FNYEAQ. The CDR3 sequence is CASSLSRVATNEKLFF. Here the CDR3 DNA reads TGTGCCAGCAGCTTATCCCGGGTCGCAACTAATGAAAAACTGTTTTTT. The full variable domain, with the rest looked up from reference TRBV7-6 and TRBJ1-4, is GAGVSQSPRYKVTKRGQDVALRCDPISGHVSLYWYRQALGQGPEFLTYFNYEAQQDKSGLPNDRFSAERPEGSISTLTIQRTEQRDSAMYRCASSLSRVATNEKLFFGSGTQLSVL.

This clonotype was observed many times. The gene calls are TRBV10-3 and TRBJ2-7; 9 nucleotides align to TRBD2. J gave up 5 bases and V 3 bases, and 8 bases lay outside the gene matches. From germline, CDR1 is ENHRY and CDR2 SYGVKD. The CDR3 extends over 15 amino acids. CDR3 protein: CAISDRTSEADEQYF. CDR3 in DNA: TGTGCCATCAGTGACCGGACTAGCGAGGCTGACGAGCAGTACTTC.

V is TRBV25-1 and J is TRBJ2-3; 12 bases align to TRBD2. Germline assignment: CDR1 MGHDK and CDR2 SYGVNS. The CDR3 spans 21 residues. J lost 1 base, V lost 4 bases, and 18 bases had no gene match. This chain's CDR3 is CASSASMGLPSGRAGTDTQYF. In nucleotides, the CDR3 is TGTGCCAGCAGTGCATCGATGGGTCTGCCTAGCGGGAGGGCCGGCACAGATACGCAGTATTTT.

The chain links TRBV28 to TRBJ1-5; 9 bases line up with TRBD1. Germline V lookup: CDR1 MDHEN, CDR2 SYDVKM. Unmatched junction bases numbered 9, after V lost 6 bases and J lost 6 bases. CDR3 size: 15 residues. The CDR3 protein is CASSSGQGPRQPQHF. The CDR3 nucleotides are TGTGCCAGCAGCTCGGGACAGGGACCCCGTCAGCCCCAGCATTTT.

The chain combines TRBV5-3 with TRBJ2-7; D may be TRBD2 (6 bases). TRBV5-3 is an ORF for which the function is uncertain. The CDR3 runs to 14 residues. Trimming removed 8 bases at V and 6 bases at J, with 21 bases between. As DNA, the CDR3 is TGTGCCAGCAGCCTGACTAGTCCGGGATGCGAGCAGTACGTC. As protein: CASSLTSPGCEQYV.

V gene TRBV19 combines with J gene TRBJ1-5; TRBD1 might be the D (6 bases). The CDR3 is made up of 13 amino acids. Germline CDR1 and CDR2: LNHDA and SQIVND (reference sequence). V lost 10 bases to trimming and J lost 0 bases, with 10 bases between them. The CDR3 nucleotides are TGTGCCACACGGACAGATAGCAATCAGCCCCAGCATTTT. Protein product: CATRTDSNQPQHF. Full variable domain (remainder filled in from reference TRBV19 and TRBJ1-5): DGGITQSPKYLFRKEGQNVTLSCEQNLNHDAMYWYRQDPGQGLRLIYYSQIVNDFQKGDIAEGYSVSREKKESFPLTVTSAQKNPTAFYLCATRTDSNQPQHFGDGTRLSIL.

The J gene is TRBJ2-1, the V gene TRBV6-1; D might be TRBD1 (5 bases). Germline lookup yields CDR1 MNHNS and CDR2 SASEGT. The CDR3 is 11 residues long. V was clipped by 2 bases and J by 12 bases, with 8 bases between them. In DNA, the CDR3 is TGTGCCAGCAGTGAATTTGGGGCGCAGTTCTTC. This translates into CASSEFGAQFF.

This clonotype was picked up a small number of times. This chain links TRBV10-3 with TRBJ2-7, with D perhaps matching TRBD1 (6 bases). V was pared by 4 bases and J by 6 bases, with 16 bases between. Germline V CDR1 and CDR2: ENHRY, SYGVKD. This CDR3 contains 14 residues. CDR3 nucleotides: TGTGCCATCAGTGCGCCGGGACAAGAGTCCGAGCAGTACGTC. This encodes CAISAPGQESEQYV.

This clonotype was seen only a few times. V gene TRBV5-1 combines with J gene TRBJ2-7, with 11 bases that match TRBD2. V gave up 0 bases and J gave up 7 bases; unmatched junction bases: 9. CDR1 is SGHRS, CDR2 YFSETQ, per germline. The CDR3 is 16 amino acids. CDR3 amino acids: CASSLDLGLAGREQYF. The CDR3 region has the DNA TGCGCCAGCAGCTTGGATTTAGGACTAGCGGGCCGGGAGCAGTACTTC.

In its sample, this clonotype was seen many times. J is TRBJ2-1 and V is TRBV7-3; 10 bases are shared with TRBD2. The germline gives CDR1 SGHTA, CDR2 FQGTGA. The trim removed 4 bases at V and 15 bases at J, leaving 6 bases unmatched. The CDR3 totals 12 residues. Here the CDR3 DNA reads TGTGCCAGCAGCTCTCTAGCGGGAGATCTGTTCTTC. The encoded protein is CASSSLAGDLFF.

This CDR3 is CASSPLTGGRNEQFF. CDR3 bases: TGTGCCAGCTCACCACTCACAGGCGGGCGTAATGAGCAGTTCTTC. J is TRBJ2-1 and V is TRBV18, with D possibly being TRBD1 or TRBD2 (5 bases each). Germline V CDR1 and CDR2: KGHSH, LQKENI. The CDR3 sequence is 15 residues long. V lost 1 base, J lost 7 bases, and 14 bases lay in between.

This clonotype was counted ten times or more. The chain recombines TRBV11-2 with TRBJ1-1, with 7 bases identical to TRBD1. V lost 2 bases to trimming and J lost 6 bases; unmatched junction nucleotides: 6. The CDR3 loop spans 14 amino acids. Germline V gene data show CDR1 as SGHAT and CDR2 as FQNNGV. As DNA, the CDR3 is TGTGCCAGCAGCTTAACAGGGGCGAGGGCTGAAGCTTTCTTT. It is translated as CASSLTGARAEAFF.

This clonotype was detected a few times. CDR3 DNA: TGTGCCAGCAGCTTGGGGGACCGTAACTATGGCTACACCTTC. This encodes CASSLGDRNYGYTF. The rearrangement uses TRBV5-6 and TRBJ1-2; maybe TRBD1 (5 bases). This CDR3 has 14 amino acids. The V end was cut by 0 bases, the J end by 1 base, with 7 bases between. CDR1 SGHDT and CDR2 YYEEEE come from the germline V gene.

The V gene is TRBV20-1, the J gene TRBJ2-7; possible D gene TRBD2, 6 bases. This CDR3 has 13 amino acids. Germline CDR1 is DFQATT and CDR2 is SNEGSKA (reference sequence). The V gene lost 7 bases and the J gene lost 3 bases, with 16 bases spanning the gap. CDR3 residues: CSGRGGAGYEQYF. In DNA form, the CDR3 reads TGCAGTGGCAGAGGAGGGGCCGGCTACGAGCAGTACTTC.

CDR3 bases: TGTGCTAGTGGTCCTAGCGGGATCGCAGATACGCAGTATTTT. Protein product: CASGPSGIADTQYF. The chain links TRBV12-5 to TRBJ2-3, with TRBD2 matching 9 bases. The germline gives CDR1 LGHNT, CDR2 FRNRAP. J gave up 4 bases and V 5 bases, and 4 bases lay outside the gene matches. The CDR3 covers 14 residues.

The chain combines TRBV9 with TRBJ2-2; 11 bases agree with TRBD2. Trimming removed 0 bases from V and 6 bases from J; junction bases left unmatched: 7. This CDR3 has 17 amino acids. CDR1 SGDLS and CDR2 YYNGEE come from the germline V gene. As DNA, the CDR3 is TGTGCCAGCAGCGTAGGGGGACTAGCGGTACCTCCCGGGGAGCTGTTTTTT. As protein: CASSVGGLAVPPGELFF.

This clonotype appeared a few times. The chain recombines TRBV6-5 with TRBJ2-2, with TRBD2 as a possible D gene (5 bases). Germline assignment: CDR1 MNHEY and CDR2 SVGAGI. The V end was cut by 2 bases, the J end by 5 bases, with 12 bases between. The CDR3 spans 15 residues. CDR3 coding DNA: TGTGCCAGCAGTTACAATAGCTGGGAGACCGGGGAGCTGTTTTTT. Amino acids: CASSYNSWETGELFF.

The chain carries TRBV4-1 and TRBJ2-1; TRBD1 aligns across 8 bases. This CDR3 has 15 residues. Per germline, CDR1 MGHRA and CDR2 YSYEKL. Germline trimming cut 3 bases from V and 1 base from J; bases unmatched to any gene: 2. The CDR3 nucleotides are TGCGCCAGCAGCCAGGACAGGGTATCCTACAATGAGCAGTTCTTC. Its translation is CASSQDRVSYNEQFF.

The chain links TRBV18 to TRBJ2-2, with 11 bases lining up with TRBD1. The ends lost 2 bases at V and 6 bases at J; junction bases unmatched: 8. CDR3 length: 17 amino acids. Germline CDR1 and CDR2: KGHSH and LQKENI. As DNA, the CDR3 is TGTGCCAGCTCACCAGCGGCCCGGACAGGGGGCTCCGGGGAGCTGTTTTTT. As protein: CASSPAARTGGSGELFF.

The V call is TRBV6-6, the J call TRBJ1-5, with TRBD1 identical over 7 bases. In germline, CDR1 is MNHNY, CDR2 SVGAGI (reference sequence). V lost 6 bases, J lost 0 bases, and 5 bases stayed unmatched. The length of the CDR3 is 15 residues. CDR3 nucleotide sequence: TGTGCCAGCAGGGGACAGCAGTATAGCAATCAGCCCCAGCATTTT. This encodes CASRGQQYSNQPQHF.

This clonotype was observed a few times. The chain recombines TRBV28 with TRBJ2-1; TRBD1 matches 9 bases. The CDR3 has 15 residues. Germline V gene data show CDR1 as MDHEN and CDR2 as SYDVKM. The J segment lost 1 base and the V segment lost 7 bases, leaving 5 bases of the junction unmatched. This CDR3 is CASIPGQGSYNEQFF. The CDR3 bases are TGTGCCAGCATCCCGGGACAGGGTTCCTACAATGAGCAGTTCTTC.

CDR3 sequence: CASSSTPGLADTDTQYF. CDR3 coding DNA: TGTGCCAGCAGCTCGACTCCTGGACTAGCGGACACAGATACGCAGTATTTT. J is TRBJ2-3 and V is TRBV7-1; 10 bases are a match to TRBD2. TRBV7-1 is an open reading frame whose function is uncertain. The length of the CDR3 is 17 residues. V gave up 3 bases and J gave up 2 bases; unmatched junction bases: 8.

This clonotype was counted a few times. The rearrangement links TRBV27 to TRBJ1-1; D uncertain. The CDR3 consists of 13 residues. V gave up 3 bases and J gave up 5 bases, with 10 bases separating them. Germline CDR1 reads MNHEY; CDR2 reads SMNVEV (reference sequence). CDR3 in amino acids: CASSFNRKTEAFF. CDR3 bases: TGTGCCAGCAGTTTTAATCGTAAGACTGAAGCTTTCTTT.

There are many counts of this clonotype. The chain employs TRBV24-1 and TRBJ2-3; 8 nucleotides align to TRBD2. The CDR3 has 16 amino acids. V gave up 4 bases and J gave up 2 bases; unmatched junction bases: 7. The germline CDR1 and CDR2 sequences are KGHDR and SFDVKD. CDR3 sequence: CATSDSGLANTDTQYF. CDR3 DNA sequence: TGTGCCACCAGTGACTCAGGACTAGCCAACACAGATACGCAGTATTTT.